The 23 T cell receptor beta chains reported below all come from one sample, sequenced in a study of T-cell reconstitution after alpha-beta-depleted transplantation in children (dated by TCRdb to about 2016). Libraries were built with PCR. Sequencing took place on an Illumina HiSeq 2500. Molecular barcoding was employed in the preparation of TCR libraries, with unique molecular identifiers being used to normalize TCRbeta repertoire quantification. TCRdb reanalyzed the raw reads on its own, using fastp at Q25 for trimming and MiXCR for clone calling, and kept in-frame beta chains. Here each entry gathers all rows of one CDR3 protein and keeps the most common genes and DNA. The sample data list roughly 610,000 distinct CDR3 sequences, and roughly a tenth of these were observed just once. The biggest ten clones account for about 4% of the sample. This specimen consisted of PBMCs from the stem cell graft donor, obtained from the stem cell graft. Receptor source: a human donor who donated a stem cell graft to a child with acute myeloid leukemia.

This clonotype appeared many times. The CDR3 is CASSIRGTGSDTQYF. Written as DNA, the CDR3 is TGTGCCAGTAGTATTCGCGGGACAGGGTCCGATACGCAGTATTTT. The chain recombines TRBV19 with TRBJ2-3; 9 bases agree with TRBD1. This CDR3 is 15 amino acids long. With V trimmed by 3 bases and J by 6 bases, 7 bases remained unmatched. Germline loops: CDR1 LNHDA, CDR2 SQIVND (reference sequence).

This clonotype has a handful of counts. V and J are TRBV24-1 and TRBJ2-1; a weak D match, TRBD1 (5 bases). Between the trimmed V and J ends, which lost 4 bases and 6 bases, there was a span of 18 bases. This CDR3 contains 16 residues. Germline CDR1 reads KGHDR; CDR2 reads SFDVKD. The CDR3 reads CATSDPGLDGANEQFF. CDR3 DNA sequence: TGTGCCACCAGTGACCCCGGGCTAGATGGGGCCAATGAGCAGTTCTTC.

The CDR3 sequence: CASTPVSVGELFF. CDR3 DNA: TGTGCCAGCACCCCTGTTAGCGTCGGGGAGCTGTTTTTT. V usage is TRBV12-3 or TRBV12-4 and J usage is TRBJ2-2; perhaps TRBD2 as D (5 bases). The CDR3 has 13 amino acids. V gave up 7 bases and J gave up 7 bases, with 13 bases separating them.

This clonotype was recorded a few times. The chain combines TRBV20-1 with TRBJ2-7, with D possibly TRBD2 on 6 matching bases. The CDR3 has 12 amino acids. Between the trimmed V and J ends, which lost 6 bases and 4 bases, there was a span of 13 bases. Germline V gives CDR1 DFQATT, CDR2 SNEGSKA (reference sequence). The CDR3 loop reads CSASGTGYEQYF. The CDR3 bases are TGCAGTGCATCCGGGACTGGGTACGAGCAGTACTTC.

This clonotype was seen at least ten times. The rearrangement uses TRBV5-6 and TRBJ2-7, with TRBD2 matching over 8 bases. The J segment lost 5 bases and the V segment lost 2 bases, leaving 9 bases of the junction unmatched. The CDR3 consists of 15 residues. Per the germline V gene, CDR1 is SGHDT and CDR2 is YYEEEE. DNA of the CDR3: TGTGCCAGCAGCTTAAGAGGACTAGCCCTACACGAGCAGTACTTC. This translates into CASSLRGLALHEQYF. Filled out from reference TRBV5-6 and TRBJ2-7, the complete variable domain reads DAGVTQSPTHLIKTRGQQVTLRCSPKSGHDTVSWYQQALGQGPQFIFQYYEEEERQRGNFPDRFSGHQFPNYSSELNVNALLLGDSALYLCASSLRGLALHEQYFGPGTRLTVT.

This clonotype was picked up a small number of times. The rearrangement uses TRBV6-5 and TRBJ1-2; D gene uncertain. Germline CDR1 reads MNHEY; CDR2 reads SVGAGI. Trimming pared 2 bases from V and 6 bases from J, leaving 13 bases between. The length of the CDR3 is 14 residues. The CDR3 is CASSYGIGLDGYTF. The CDR3 DNA follows: TGTGCCAGCAGTTACGGGATTGGGTTGGATGGCTACACCTTC.

This clonotype was seen a handful of times. The V gene is TRBV6-5, the J gene TRBJ1-4; D is unresolved. Deletions cut 4 bases from V and 4 bases from J, with 10 bases between. The CDR3 is 14 residues long. Germline CDR1 and CDR2: MNHEY and SVGAGI. The CDR3 loop is CASSSEQYNEKLFF. The DNA for the CDR3 is TGTGCCAGCAGTTCTGAGCAGTATAATGAAAAACTGTTTTTT.

Ten or more counts support this clonotype. The gene calls are TRBV28 and TRBJ1-5; 7 bases agree with TRBD1. The CDR3 contains 15 residues. Germline loops: CDR1 MDHEN, CDR2 SYDVKM. With V trimmed by 5 bases and J by 1 base, 5 bases remained unmatched. CDR3 sequence reads: CASSPTGISNQPQHF. DNA for the CDR3: TGTGCCAGCAGTCCGACAGGGATCAGCAATCAGCCCCAGCATTTT. The complete variable domain, with remaining parts taken from reference TRBV28 and TRBJ1-5, reads DVKVTQSSRYLVKRTGEKVFLECVQDMDHENMFWYRQDPGLGLRLIYFSYDVKMKEKGDIPEGYSVSREKKERFSLILESASTNQTSMYLCASSPTGISNQPQHFGDGTRLSIL.

This clonotype came up many times. This chain connects TRBV12-5 to TRBJ1-1; D gene unclear. The CDR3 sequence is 14 residues long. Germline CDR1 reads LGHNT; CDR2 reads FRNRAP. Trimming pared 1 base from V and 11 bases from J, leaving 17 bases between. The CDR3 loop reads CASGLAGGAERAFF. The DNA for the CDR3 is TGTGCTAGTGGTTTGGCCGGAGGAGCCGAGAGGGCTTTCTTT.

J is TRBJ1-2 and V is TRBV7-9; possibly TRBD1 for D (5 bases). This CDR3 contains 16 residues. CDR1 SEHNR and CDR2 FQNEAQ come from the germline V gene (reference sequence). V dropped 5 bases and J dropped 0 bases, with 16 bases sitting between them. CDR3 nucleotide sequence: TGTGCCAGCAGCCAACTAGGCAGGGCAGCTAACTATGGCTACACCTTC. Its translation is CASSQLGRAANYGYTF.

The CDR3 region is CASSIPSGRGADTQYF. For the CDR3, the DNA is TGTGCCAGCAGCATTCCTAGCGGGAGGGGAGCAGATACGCAGTATTTT. The V call is TRBV11-2, the J call TRBJ2-3, with TRBD2 identical over 12 bases. V was pared by 5 bases and J by 4 bases, with 7 bases of the junction left unmatched. From germline, CDR1 is SGHAT and CDR2 FQNNGV. The CDR3 covers 16 residues.

This clonotype was counted between two and nine times. The chain joins TRBV28 to TRBJ1-4, with D possibly being TRBD1 (5 bases). V shed 7 bases and J shed 9 bases, with 12 bases lying between them. The length of the CDR3 is 12 residues. Germline V gene sequence: CDR1 MDHEN, CDR2 SYDVKM. Written as DNA, the CDR3 is TGTGCCAGCAAAGGGACCGTACAAAAACTGTTTTTT. Protein product: CASKGTVQKLFF.

This clonotype has a handful of counts. The rearrangement links TRBV27 to TRBJ1-1, with TRBD1 matching 7 bases. With 2 bases clipped from V and 0 bases from J, the junction kept 3 bases outside the gene matches. The CDR3 runs 15 residues. Germline V gene sequence: CDR1 MNHEY, CDR2 SMNVEV (reference sequence). The CDR3 loop is CASSLVGGLNTEAFF. CDR3 DNA sequence: TGTGCCAGCAGTTTAGTAGGGGGCCTGAACACTGAAGCTTTCTTT.

This clonotype was seen many times. This sequence joins TRBV5-1 and TRBJ2-2; D gene unclear. Germline CDR1 SGHRS, CDR2 YFSETQ. The V end lost 1 base, the J end lost 7 bases, and 14 bases lay between the germline ends. This CDR3 is 15 amino acids long. The CDR3 sequence is CASSLSSLSSGELFF. The CDR3 coding sequence is TGCGCCAGCAGCTTGTCTTCCCTTTCGAGCGGGGAGCTGTTTTTT.

V is TRBV20-1 and J is TRBJ1-1; the D gene is possibly TRBD1 (5 bases). This CDR3 has 13 residues. With 3 bases removed from V and 4 bases from J, the gap between germline ends came to 12 bases. CDR1 and CDR2 (germline): DFQATT, SNEGSKA (reference sequence). Here the CDR3 DNA reads TGCAGTGCTAGCGCAGGGAGGTTCACTGAAGCTTTCTTT. Encoded protein: CSASAGRFTEAFF.

The rearrangement uses TRBV5-1 and TRBJ2-4, with a tentative D call TRBD2 (5 bases). The CDR3 has 14 residues. Trimming left V 4 bases short and J 5 bases short, with 13 bases between. The germline CDR1 and CDR2 sequences are SGHRS and YFSETQ. CDR3 sequence: CASSRGSGENIQYF. CDR3 DNA sequence: TGCGCCAGCAGCCGGGGATCTGGGGAAAACATTCAGTACTTC.

This clonotype came up many times. V is TRBV27 and J is TRBJ1-1; tentative D call: TRBD1 (6 bases). Per the germline V gene, CDR1 is MNHEY and CDR2 is SMNVEV (reference sequence). With 3 bases removed from V and 3 bases from J, the gap between germline ends came to 14 bases. CDR3 length: 15 residues. The CDR3: CASSFRGRGYTEAFF. In DNA, the CDR3 is TGTGCCAGCAGTTTCAGGGGCCGGGGATACACTGAAGCTTTCTTT.

The CDR3 sequence is CASSLARGSDEQYF. In nucleotides, the CDR3 is TGTGCCAGCAGTTTAGCCAGGGGGAGCGACGAGCAGTACTTC. This chain joins TRBV12-3 or TRBV12-4 and TRBJ2-7; 7 nucleotides agree with TRBD1. This CDR3 contains 14 residues. The junction had 4 bases not matched to a gene; V was cut back by 0 bases and J by 5 bases.

This clonotype came up many times. The chain combines TRBV5-4 with TRBJ2-2, with a tentative D call TRBD2 (5 bases). This CDR3 spans 14 amino acids. CDR1 is SGHNT, CDR2 YYREEE, per germline (reference sequence). V was cut by 5 bases and J by 4 bases, with 12 bases left in between. The CDR3 spells CASRLGAGTGELFF. The CDR3 region has the DNA TGTGCCAGCAGACTAGGAGCAGGCACCGGGGAGCTGTTTTTT.

A few counts support this clonotype. The rearrangement links TRBV21-1 to TRBJ2-6; TRBD2 reflects the table's D call only, with no check against the DNA. TRBV21-1 is deemed a pseudogene. This CDR3 is 15 amino acids long. CDR3 bases: TGTGCCAGCAGCAAAGTGGCTAGCGGGGAGAACGTCCTGACTTTC. Translation: CASSKVASGENVLTF.

The chain couples TRBV12-3 or TRBV12-4 to TRBJ1-3; a possible D gene is TRBD1 (5 bases). V was shortened by 6 bases and J by 0 bases, with 12 bases between the two germline ends. The length of the CDR3 is 15 residues. The CDR3 DNA reads as TGTGCCAGCAGCCATCGGGGGATCTCTGGAAACACCATATATTTT. It codes for CASSHRGISGNTIYF.

This rearrangement joins TRBV12-3 or TRBV12-4 to TRBJ1-4, with D possibly TRBD1 on 6 matching bases. CDR3 length: 14 amino acids. V was trimmed by 6 bases and J by 6 bases, leaving 14 bases between them. CDR3 bases: TGTGCCAGCAGACGAAGGGGGGGGCATGAAAAACTGTTTTTT. Protein: CASRRRGGHEKLFF.

The J gene is TRBJ1-1, the V gene TRBV4-2, with a weak D call TRBD1 (6 bases). Germline V lookup: CDR1 LGHNA, CDR2 YNFKEQ. The ends were cut back, 4 bases at V and 5 bases at J, with 17 bases in the middle. This CDR3 region has 15 residues. The CDR3 reads CASSRANREGTEAFF. CDR3 sequence (DNA): TGTGCCAGCAGCCGAGCTAACAGGGAGGGAACTGAAGCTTTCTTT.